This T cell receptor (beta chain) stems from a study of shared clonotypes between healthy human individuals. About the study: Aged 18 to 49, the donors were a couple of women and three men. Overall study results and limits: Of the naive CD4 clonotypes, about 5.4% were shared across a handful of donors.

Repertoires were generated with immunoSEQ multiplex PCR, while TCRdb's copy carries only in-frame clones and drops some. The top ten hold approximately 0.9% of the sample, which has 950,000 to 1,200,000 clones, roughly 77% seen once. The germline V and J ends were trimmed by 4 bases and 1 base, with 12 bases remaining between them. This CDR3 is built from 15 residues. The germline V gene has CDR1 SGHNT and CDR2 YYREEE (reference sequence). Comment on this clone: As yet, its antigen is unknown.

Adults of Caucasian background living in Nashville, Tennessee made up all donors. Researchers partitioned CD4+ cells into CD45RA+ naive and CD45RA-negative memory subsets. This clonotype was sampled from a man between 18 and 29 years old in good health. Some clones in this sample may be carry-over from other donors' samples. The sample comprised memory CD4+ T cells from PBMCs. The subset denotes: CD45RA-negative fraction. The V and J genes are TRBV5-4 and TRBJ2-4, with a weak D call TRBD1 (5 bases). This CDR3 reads CASSQRGGAKNIQYF. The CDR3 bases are TGTGCCAGCAGCCAAAGGGGCGGTGCCAAAAACATTCAGTACTTC.